These 24 T cell receptor beta chains came from one sample sequenced in a study of blood T cell repertoires in COVID-19. Sequencing was performed with immunoSEQ multiplex PCR; in TCRdb, only in-frame clones are kept and a portion is missing. The top ten clones hold about a quarter of a sample with about 170,000 clones, about nine tenths of them seen once. The sequencing input was peripheral blood. The receptors were sampled from a man in his 60s with acute or convalescent COVID-19.

In this sample, this clone turned up once. The V gene is TRBV2, the J gene TRBJ1-1; 8 nucleotides align to TRBD1. Per germline, CDR1 SNHLY and CDR2 FYNNEI. The CDR3 is 16 amino acids. The junction had 10 bases not matched to a gene; V was cut back by 6 bases and J by 1 base. CDR3: CASREYGQGPNTEAFF. Written as DNA, the CDR3 is TGTGCCAGCAGGGAGTATGGACAGGGCCCGAACACTGAAGCTTTCTTT.

The chain carries TRBV2 and TRBJ2-6, with 7 bases fitting TRBD2. V was pared by 7 bases and J by 2 bases, with 5 bases of the junction left unmatched. CDR1 SNHLY and CDR2 FYNNEI come from the germline V gene. The CDR3 loop spans 15 amino acids. CDR3: CASMFGGAGANVLTF. CDR3 nucleotides: TGTGCCAGCATGTTTGGGGGGGCTGGGGCCAACGTCCTGACTTTC. The full variable domain, completed using reference TRBV2 and TRBJ2-6, is EPEVTQTPSHQVTQMGQEVILRCVPISNHLYFYWYRQILGQKVEFLVSFYNNEISEKSEIFDDQFSVERPDGSNFTLKIRSTKLEDSAMYFCASMFGGAGANVLTFGAGSRLTVL.

This clone appeared a single time. V is TRBV19 and J is TRBJ1-4; D not certain. Germline V gives CDR1 LNHDA, CDR2 SQIVND (reference sequence). Trimming cost V 5 bases and J 5 bases, with 12 bases left between them. This CDR3 has 14 residues. The CDR3 DNA sequence: TGTGCCAGTAGTTTGGACCGGAGGAATGAAAAACTGTTTTTT. Its translation is CASSLDRRNEKLFF.

The rearrangement links TRBV5-1 to TRBJ1-1; 8 bases agree with TRBD1. Germline-derived CDR1 and CDR2 are SGHRS and YFSETQ. The CDR3 totals 14 residues. The junction had 3 bases not matched to a gene; V was cut back by 0 bases and J by 5 bases. This CDR3 is CASSLGTGGTEAFF. DNA of the CDR3: TGCGCCAGCAGCTTGGGAACAGGGGGGACTGAAGCTTTCTTT.

The chain carries TRBV5-1 and TRBJ2-2, with a weak D call TRBD2 (6 bases). The V end was cut by 0 bases, the J end by 4 bases, with 10 bases between. Germline-derived CDR1 and CDR2 are SGHRS and YFSETQ. CDR3 size: 15 residues. The CDR3 here is CASSLGAGTTGELFF. In nucleotides, the CDR3 is TGCGCCAGCAGCTTGGGGGCGGGAACCACCGGGGAGCTGTTTTTT.

This rearrangement joins TRBV11-1 to TRBJ2-1; possible D gene TRBD1, 6 bases. The CDR3 has 14 amino acids. CDR1 and CDR2 (germline): SGHAT, FQDESV (reference sequence). Trimming took off 2 bases at V and 6 bases at J, with 11 bases between the two ends. CDR3: CASSLSDSVNEQFF. For the CDR3, the DNA is TGTGCCAGCAGCTTATCGGACAGCGTCAATGAGCAGTTCTTC.

CDR3 coding DNA: TGTGCCAGCAGCTTAGCCATCCGGGGGGAGCAGTACTTC. The encoded protein is CASSLAIRGEQYF. The chain joins TRBV11-1 to TRBJ2-7, with D possibly being TRBD2 (6 bases). This CDR3 has 13 amino acids. CDR1 and CDR2 (germline): SGHAT, FQDESV (reference sequence). Trimming shortened V by 0 bases and J by 7 bases, and 10 bases separated the two germline ends.

The V and J genes are TRBV6-5 and TRBJ1-2; 7 nucleotides agree with TRBD1. Germline V lookup: CDR1 MNHEY, CDR2 SVGAGI. This CDR3 spans 13 amino acids. V dropped 8 bases and J dropped 10; count of bases not matched to a gene: 13. CDR3 sequence (DNA): TGTGCCAGCTCTTTAAAACAGGGGTACATCTACACCTTC. This gives the protein CASSLKQGYIYTF.

The chain carries TRBV19 and TRBJ2-2; 9 bases are shared with TRBD1. The CDR3 spans 15 residues. V trimming: 1 base; J trimming: 4 bases; junction bases outside the gene matches: 1. The germline gives CDR1 LNHDA, CDR2 SQIVND (reference sequence). The CDR3 region has the DNA TGTGCCAGTAGTATAGGGACAGGGGTCACCGGGGAGCTGTTTTTT. It translates to CASSIGTGVTGELFF.

The genes are TRBV24-1 and TRBJ2-3; weak D call: TRBD1 (5 bases). The CDR3 consists of 18 residues. Germline V lookup: CDR1 KGHDR, CDR2 SFDVKD. Trimming cost V 0 bases and J 0 bases, with 15 bases left between them. The CDR3 region has the DNA TGTGCCACCAGTGATTTGGGGTGGGGCACCCCTAGCACAGATACGCAGTATTTT. This translates into CATSDLGWGTPSTDTQYF.

The V gene is TRBV2, the J gene TRBJ2-7; TRBD1 is a possible D gene (8 bases). This CDR3 region has 16 residues. V was cut by 3 bases and J by 6 bases, with 21 bases left in between. Germline V gene lookup returns CDR1 SNHLY and CDR2 FYNNEI. The CDR3 nucleotides read TGTGCCAGCAGTGACGGGGGGCGGACAGGGATATCCGAGCAGTACTTC. Encoded protein: CASSDGGRTGISEQYF.

The chain couples TRBV3-1 (or the pseudogene TRBV3-2) to TRBJ1-5; 8 bases fit TRBD1. Germline trimming cut 3 bases from V and 6 bases from J; bases unmatched to any gene: 7. There are 15 residues in the CDR3. CDR1 is LGHDT, CDR2 YNNKEL, per germline (reference sequence). The DNA of the CDR3 is TGTGCCAGCAGCCAGACGACAGGGGCAAGTCAGCCCCAGCATTTT. The encoded protein is CASSQTTGASQPQHF.

The chain links TRBV5-1 to TRBJ2-7; 7 positions match TRBD2. From germline, CDR1 is SGHRS and CDR2 YFSETQ. V lost 2 bases to trimming and J lost 6 bases; unmatched junction nucleotides: 20. The CDR3 is 18 residues long. CDR3 protein: CASSFGSTSAGELGEQYV. For the CDR3, the DNA is TGCGCCAGCAGCTTTGGGTCAACGTCGGCGGGGGAGCTGGGCGAGCAGTACGTC.

V is TRBV6-6 and J is TRBJ2-5; 10 nucleotides match TRBD2. Germline CDR1 reads MNHNY; CDR2 reads SVGAGI (reference sequence). The V and J ends lost 5 bases and 5 bases, in that order; junction bases with no gene match: 14. The CDR3 extends over 17 amino acids. CDR3 in DNA: TGTGCCAGCAGTCCCCCCGGGAGCGGGAGGGCCCGGGAGACCCAGTACTTC. Protein: CASSPPGSGRARETQYF.

The gene calls are TRBV6-5 and TRBJ2-1; D is uncertain. The CDR3 has 15 amino acids. The V gene's germline CDR1 is MNHEY and CDR2 SVGAGI. Trimming shortened V by 2 bases and J by 1 base, and 9 bases separated the two germline ends. The DNA of the CDR3 is TGTGCCAGCAGTTACGAAACACGATCCTACAATGAGCAGTTCTTC. It yields the protein CASSYETRSYNEQFF.

The chain uses TRBV29-1 and TRBJ1-5, with TRBD1 matching over 9 bases. The V and J ends lost 1 base and 5 bases, in that order; junction bases with no gene match: 6. CDR3 length: 15 residues. CDR1 SQVTM and CDR2 ANQGSEA come from the germline V gene. CDR3 in DNA: TGCAGCGTTGAAGGAGGACAGGGGTCGGATCAGCCCCAGCATTTT. It codes for CSVEGGQGSDQPQHF.

This clone was seen just once. V gene TRBV19 combines with J gene TRBJ2-7, with D possibly matching TRBD2 (6 bases). Between the trimmed V and J ends, which lost 3 bases and 1 base, there was a span of 13 bases. The CDR3 is made up of 15 amino acids. Germline-derived CDR1 and CDR2 are LNHDA and SQIVND (reference sequence). The CDR3 DNA follows: TGTGCCAGTAGTATTGCGGGGATACGATCCTACGAGCAGTACTTC. This encodes CASSIAGIRSYEQYF.

The chain employs TRBV27 and TRBJ2-7, with 7 positions matching TRBD1. Germline lookup yields CDR1 MNHEY and CDR2 SMNVEV (reference sequence). The CDR3 runs 14 residues. V lost 3 bases and J lost 7; bases outside the gene matches: 9. The CDR3 spells CASSFSGGPLEQYF. The DNA of the CDR3 is TGTGCCAGCAGTTTCTCAGGGGGACCCTTGGAGCAGTACTTC.

This rearrangement joins TRBV7-2 to TRBJ1-2; 8 bases map to TRBD1. Per germline, CDR1 SGHTA and CDR2 FQGNSA. The CDR3 loop spans 14 amino acids. The junction had 10 bases not matched to a gene; V was cut back by 5 bases and J by 8 bases. The CDR3 is CASSQGQGRGGYTF. The CDR3 coding sequence is TGTGCCAGCAGCCAAGGACAGGGCCGTGGGGGCTACACCTTC.

V gene TRBV21-1 combines with J gene TRBJ2-7; the table's D call, TRBD1, has no DNA check behind it. TRBV21-1 is flagged as a pseudogene. The CDR3 consists of 16 residues. The CDR3 region is CASTSPGQQTTYEQYV. CDR3 bases: TGTGCCAGCACCTCCCCGGGACAGCAAACTACCTACGAGCAGTACGTC.

This chain connects TRBV6-1 to TRBJ2-1, with TRBD2 matching 8 bases. This CDR3 contains 16 residues. CDR1 is MNHNS, CDR2 SASEGT, per germline. The V gene end was trimmed by 4 bases and the J gene end by 4 bases; junction bases not matched to a gene: 9. CDR3 DNA sequence: TGTGCCAGCAGTGTTAGAGCGGGAGCCTCGTACAATGAGCAGTTCTTC. As protein: CASSVRAGASYNEQFF.

V usage is TRBV11-3 and J usage is TRBJ1-2; the D is unclear. The V gene lost 4 bases and the J gene lost 7 bases, with 13 bases spanning the gap. The CDR3 has 13 residues. Germline V lookup: CDR1 SGHNT, CDR2 YENEEA. CDR3 amino acids: CASSSSPRGGYTF. The CDR3 nucleotides are TGTGCCAGCAGCTCGAGCCCTCGCGGTGGCTACACCTTC.

For the CDR3, the DNA is TGTGCCAGTGGGGACAGGGGCAGGTATGGCTACACCTTC. This codes for CASGDRGRYGYTF. This sequence joins TRBV19 and TRBJ1-2; TRBD1 aligns across 10 bases. This CDR3 spans 13 amino acids. The germline V gene encodes CDR1 LNHDA and CDR2 SQIVND (reference sequence). V shed 8 bases and J 5 bases; nucleotides not matched to a gene: 5. The full variable domain, its missing parts supplied by reference TRBV19 and TRBJ1-2, is DGGITQSPKYLFRKEGQNVTLSCEQNLNHDAMYWYRQDPGQGLRLIYYSQIVNDFQKGDIAEGYSVSREKKESFPLTVTSAQKNPTAFYLCASGDRGRYGYTFGSGTRLTVV.

The chain is built from TRBV19 and TRBJ1-1, with D possibly matching TRBD1 (5 bases). CDR1 is LNHDA and CDR2 is SQIVND in the germline V gene (reference sequence). V was clipped by 2 bases and J by 4 bases, with 11 bases between them. The CDR3 sequence is 14 residues long. The CDR3 sequence: CASSIRGFATEAFF. The CDR3 DNA sequence: TGTGCCAGTAGTATACGGGGGTTTGCCACTGAAGCTTTCTTT.